This TCR beta chain derives from a study of shared clonotypes between healthy human individuals. Findings and caveats of the study: Few donors restricted represented genetic and exposure-history diversity. Among the subsets, naive ones generally showed larger estimated richness than memory ones.

Comments on this clone: Its antigen is as yet unknown. Other nucleotide sequences in the sample specify the same CDR3.

Germline V CDR1 and CDR2: SEHNR, FQNEAQ (reference sequence). The CDR3 length is 14 residues. Trimming removed 2 bases from V and 3 bases from J; junction bases left unmatched: 3. The table came from immunoSEQ multiplex PCR; TCRdb's copy has only in-frame clones and leaves some out. The table has about 2.5 million clones, 85% to 95% seen once. The genes are TRBV7-9 and TRBJ2-5; 7 bases are shared with TRBD2. The source of this sequence is a man in his late teens or twenties in good health. Some clones in this sample may be carry-over from other donors' samples. The sample consisted of naive CD4+ T cells from PBMCs. Subset reported: CD45RA+ positively selected. The CDR3 region has the DNA TGTGCCAGCAGCTTATCTAGCGGTAAAGAGACCCAGTACTTC. Protein: CASSLSSGKETQYF.